This TCR beta chain was recovered during a study of blood T cells in healthy people across ages. This CDR3 is 14 amino acids long. Alongside a J-beta primer mix, a sample-barcoded 5' primer served in a second PCR lasting about 7 to 12 cycles. TCRdb fed the 5' RACE reads into MiXCR, producing one record per CDR3 protein. Among 730,000 or so distinct CDR3 sequences listed, 35% to 50% were seen once. This clonotype came up many times. Healthy Caucasians from Russia aged about 6 to 90 served as donors. Material: blood. This chain joins TRBV21-1 and TRBJ1-2; TRBD1, the table's D call, lacks a check against the DNA. TRBV21-1 is marked as a pseudogene. The TCR originated in a man older than 75 in good health. The CDR3 region is CASSKSPDSYGYTF. As DNA, the CDR3 is TGTGCCAGCAGCAAATCCCCGGACAGCTATGGCTACACCTTC.